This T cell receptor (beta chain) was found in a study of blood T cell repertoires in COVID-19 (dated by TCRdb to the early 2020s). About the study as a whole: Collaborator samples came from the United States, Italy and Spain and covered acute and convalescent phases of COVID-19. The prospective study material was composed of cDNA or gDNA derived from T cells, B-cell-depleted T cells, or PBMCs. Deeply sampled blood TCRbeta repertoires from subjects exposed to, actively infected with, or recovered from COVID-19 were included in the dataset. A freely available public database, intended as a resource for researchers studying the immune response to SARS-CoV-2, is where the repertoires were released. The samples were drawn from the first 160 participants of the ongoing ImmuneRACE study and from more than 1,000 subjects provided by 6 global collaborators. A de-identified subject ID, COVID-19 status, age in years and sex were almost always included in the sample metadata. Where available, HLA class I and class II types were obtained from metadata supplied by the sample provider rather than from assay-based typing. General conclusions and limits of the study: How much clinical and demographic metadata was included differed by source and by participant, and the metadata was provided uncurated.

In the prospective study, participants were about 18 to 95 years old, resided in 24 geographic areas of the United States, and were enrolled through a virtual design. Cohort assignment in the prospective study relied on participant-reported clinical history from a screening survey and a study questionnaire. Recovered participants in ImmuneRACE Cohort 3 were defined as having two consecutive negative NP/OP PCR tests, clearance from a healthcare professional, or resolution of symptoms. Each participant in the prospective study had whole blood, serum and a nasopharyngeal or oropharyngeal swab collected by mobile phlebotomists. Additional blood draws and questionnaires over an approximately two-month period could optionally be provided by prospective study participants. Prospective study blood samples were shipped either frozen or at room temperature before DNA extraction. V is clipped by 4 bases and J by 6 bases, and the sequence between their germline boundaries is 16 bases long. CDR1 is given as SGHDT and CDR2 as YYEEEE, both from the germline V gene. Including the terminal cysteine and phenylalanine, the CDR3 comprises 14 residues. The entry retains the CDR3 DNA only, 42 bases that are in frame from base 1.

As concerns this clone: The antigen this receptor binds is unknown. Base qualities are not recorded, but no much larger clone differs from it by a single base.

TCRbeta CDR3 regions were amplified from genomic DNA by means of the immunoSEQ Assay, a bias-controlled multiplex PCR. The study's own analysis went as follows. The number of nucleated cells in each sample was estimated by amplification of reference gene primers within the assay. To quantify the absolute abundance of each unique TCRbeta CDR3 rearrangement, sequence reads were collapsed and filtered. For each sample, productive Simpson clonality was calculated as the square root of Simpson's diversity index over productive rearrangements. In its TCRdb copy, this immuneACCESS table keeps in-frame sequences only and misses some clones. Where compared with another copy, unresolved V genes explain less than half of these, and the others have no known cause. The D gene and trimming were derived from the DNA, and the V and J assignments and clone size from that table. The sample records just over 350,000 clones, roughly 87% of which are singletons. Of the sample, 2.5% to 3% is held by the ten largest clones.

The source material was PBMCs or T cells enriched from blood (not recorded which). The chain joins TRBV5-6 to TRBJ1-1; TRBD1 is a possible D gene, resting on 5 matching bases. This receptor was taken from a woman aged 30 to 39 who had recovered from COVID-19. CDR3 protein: CASSPMDTYSEAFF. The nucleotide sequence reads TGTGCCAGCAGCCCTATGGACACCTACTCTGAAGCTTTCTTT.